Each of the 6 T cell receptor beta chains below was sequenced from the same sample in a study of Ad26.COV2.S vaccination and SARS-CoV-2 variants. The treatment: around 19 received Ad26.COV2.S at low or high dose, single or two shots; several received placebo; per-sample allocation not given. Day 63 after the first vaccine or placebo injection was the time point for sampling. Profiling relied on immunoSEQ multiplex PCR, and the TCRdb table lists in-frame clones only, not all of them. The sample shows under 600,000 clones, around 89% of them seen only once. The material was peripheral blood, obtained in a trial of Ad26.COV2.S vaccine versus placebo. These receptor sequences come from a person between 18 and 65 years old who received the Ad26.COV2.S COVID-19 vaccine or a placebo.

The rearrangement joins TRBV5-1 to TRBJ2-1, with TRBD2 matching 8 bases. The J segment lost 2 bases and the V segment lost 3 bases, leaving 4 bases of the junction unmatched. Germline lookup yields CDR1 SGHRS and CDR2 YFSETQ. The CDR3 length is 15 residues. The DNA for the CDR3 is TGCGCCAGCAGCTCGAGACTAGCGACCTACAATGAGCAGTTCTTC. This gives the protein CASSSRLATYNEQFF.

This clone was seen a single time. This chain links TRBV6-5 with TRBJ2-3, with D perhaps matching TRBD1 (5 bases). V shed 5 bases and J shed 2 bases, with 14 bases lying between them. Germline V gene data show CDR1 as MNHEY and CDR2 as SVGAGI. The CDR3 loop spans 15 amino acids. The DNA of the CDR3 is TGTGCCAGCAGTAACCAGGGTTATCACACAGATACGCAGTATTTT. Translation gives CASSNQGYHTDTQYF.

The chain has TRBV9 and TRBJ2-2, with TRBD1 as a possible D gene (6 bases). Germline lookup yields CDR1 SGDLS and CDR2 YYNGEE. V was cut by 8 bases and J by 2 bases, with 13 bases left in between. The CDR3 has 14 amino acids. The CDR3 region is CASHRDTNTGELFF. The CDR3 DNA reads as TGTGCCAGTCACCGGGACACCAACACCGGGGAGCTGTTTTTT. The full variable domain, its missing parts supplied by reference TRBV9 and TRBJ2-2, is DSGVTQTPKHLITATGQRVTLRCSPRSGDLSVYWYQQSLDQGLQFLIQYYNGEERAKGNILERFSAQQFPDLHSELNLSSLELGDSALYFCASHRDTNTGELFFGEGSRLTVL.

V is TRBV7-8 and J is TRBJ2-1, with TRBD1 as a possible D gene (6 bases). The CDR3 sequence is 13 residues long. Trimming removed 2 bases from V and 5 bases from J, with 7 bases in between. The V gene's germline CDR1 is SGHVS and CDR2 FQNEAQ. The CDR3 region is CASSLHRDNEQFF. Written as DNA, the CDR3 is TGTGCCAGCAGCTTACACAGGGACAATGAGCAGTTCTTC.

The chain recombines TRBV28 with TRBJ2-4; 10 nucleotides align to TRBD1. From germline, CDR1 is MDHEN and CDR2 SYDVKM. This CDR3 region has 14 residues. Trimming cost V 7 bases and J 6 bases; bases outside gene matches: 6. In nucleotides, the CDR3 is TGTGCCAGCAACCCGACAGGGGGCCCAAACATTCAGTACTTC. This sequence encodes CASNPTGGPNIQYF.

The chain employs TRBV5-1 and TRBJ2-7; D may be TRBD2 (6 bases). V was clipped by 4 bases and J by 7 bases, with 15 bases between them. Germline V lookup: CDR1 SGHRS, CDR2 YFSETQ. The CDR3 is 13 amino acids. Here the CDR3 reads CASSGGTLWEQYF. The CDR3 nucleotides are TGCGCCAGCAGCGGCGGGACTCTTTGGGAGCAGTACTTC.